The 30 T cell receptor beta chains below all came from one sample that was sequenced in a study of brain metastases from non-small cell lung cancer. This table comes from immunoSEQ multiplex PCR, and its TCRdb copy is limited to in-frame clones, with some not included. The sample consists of more than 7,500 clones, just under 85% of them appearing once. The sample was primary lung tumor tissue. The origin of the receptors is a donor at least 40 years old with non-small cell lung cancer.

This rearrangement joins TRBV3-1 (or the pseudogene TRBV3-2) to TRBJ2-3, with 7 bases fitting TRBD2. V shed 5 bases and J 2 bases; nucleotides not matched to a gene: 7. Germline CDR1 is LGHDT and CDR2 is YNNKEL (reference sequence). The CDR3 is made up of 15 amino acids. CDR3 loop: CASSILGGYTDTQYF. CDR3 nucleotide sequence: TGTGCCAGCAGCATCTTGGGGGGGTACACAGATACGCAGTATTTT.

This clone was detected only once. The chain carries TRBV12-3 or TRBV12-4 and TRBJ2-5; D remains unclear. The V gene lost 6 bases and the J gene lost 1 base, with 9 bases spanning the gap. This CDR3 has 13 amino acids. CDR3 loop: CASSLDSQETQYF. The DNA for the CDR3 is TGTGCCAGCAGCCTCGACTCCCAAGAGACCCAGTACTTC.

The chain joins TRBV5-4 to TRBJ1-2; TRBD1 aligns across 7 bases. The CDR3 is 14 amino acids. With V trimmed by 4 bases and J by 10 bases, 13 bases remained unmatched. Germline assignment: CDR1 SGHNT and CDR2 YYREEE (reference sequence). Written as DNA, the CDR3 is TGTGCCAGCAGCCCCCACTCAGAGGACAGGATCTACACCTTC. Translating it yields CASSPHSEDRIYTF.

This sequence joins TRBV2 and TRBJ1-4; D is uncertain. Per germline, CDR1 SNHLY and CDR2 FYNNEI. Between the trimmed V and J ends, which lost 8 bases and 3 bases, there was a span of 13 bases. CDR3 length equals 14 residues. DNA for the CDR3: TGTGCCAGCGAACTGGTGGTAGCTAATGAAAAACTGTTTTTT. Amino acids: CASELVVANEKLFF.

CDR3 sequence: CAIAGGTSGEQYF. CDR3 nucleotides: TGTGCCATTGCGGGGGGGACTTCGGGTGAGCAGTACTTC. This chain connects TRBV10-3 to TRBJ2-7; 9 positions match TRBD2. CDR1 is ENHRY, CDR2 SYGVKD, per germline. This CDR3 comprises 13 residues. The ends lost 9 bases at V and 7 bases at J; junction bases unmatched: 10.

J is TRBJ1-2 and V is TRBV5-4, with TRBD1 identical over 8 bases. Per the germline V gene, CDR1 is SGHNT and CDR2 is YYREEE (reference sequence). CDR3 length equals 15 residues. V lost 7 bases, J lost 7 bases, and 15 bases stayed unmatched. The CDR3 nucleotides read TGTGCCAGCGGAATACTGGGACAGGCCTTTCTTGGCTACACCTTC. This translates into CASGILGQAFLGYTF.

This clone was recorded only once. The V gene is TRBV6-6, the J gene TRBJ1-5; D call uncertain. V was trimmed by 6 bases and J by 4 bases, leaving 7 bases between them. The CDR3 sequence is 12 residues long. Looked up from germline, CDR1 is MNHNY and CDR2 is SVGAGI (reference sequence). CDR3 nucleotide sequence: TGTGCCAGCAGACCCTGGAATCAGCCCCAGCATTTT. Encoded protein: CASRPWNQPQHF.

The V and J genes are TRBV9 and TRBJ1-1; possible D gene TRBD1, 5 bases. Germline V gene data show CDR1 as SGDLS and CDR2 as YYNGEE. V was clipped by 3 bases and J by 5 bases, with 14 bases between them. CDR3 length: 14 residues. CDR3 nucleotide sequence: TGTGCCAGCAGCGCCCGTGGGGGGGAGACTGAAGCTTTCTTT. It encodes CASSARGGETEAFF. The full variable domain, rest sourced from reference TRBV9 and TRBJ1-1, is DSGVTQTPKHLITATGQRVTLRCSPRSGDLSVYWYQQSLDQGLQFLIQYYNGEERAKGNILERFSAQQFPDLHSELNLSSLELGDSALYFCASSARGGETEAFFGQGTRLTVV.

The chain couples TRBV5-5 to TRBJ1-2; D ambiguous. In germline, CDR1 is SGHKS, CDR2 YYEKEE (reference sequence). The CDR3 consists of 15 residues. Trimming took 1 base from V and 7 from J, leaving 17 bases between them. The CDR3 DNA is TGTGCCAGCAGCTTGTTGTTTGTCGGCCCGCCTGGCTACACCTTC. Protein product: CASSLLFVGPPGYTF.

This chain connects TRBV18 to TRBJ2-7; no reliable D call. The CDR3 runs to 15 residues. In germline, CDR1 is KGHSH, CDR2 LQKENI. V was clipped by 3 bases and J by 6 bases, with 18 bases between them. Here the CDR3 reads CASSPVSVGLGEQYF. CDR3 DNA: TGTGCCAGCTCACCCGTATCGGTGGGTTTAGGCGAGCAGTACTTC.

The chain carries TRBV7-2 and TRBJ1-3; 7 bases are shared with TRBD1. CDR1 is SGHTA and CDR2 is FQGNSA in the germline V gene. With 5 bases clipped from V and 2 bases from J, the junction kept 6 bases outside the gene matches. This CDR3 is built from 15 residues. The CDR3 protein is CASSEIQGPGNTIYF. DNA of the CDR3: TGTGCCAGCAGCGAAATACAGGGGCCTGGAAACACCATATATTTT.

The rearrangement links TRBV6-5 to TRBJ2-2, with D tentatively TRBD1 (5 bases). Germline CDR1 is MNHEY and CDR2 is SVGAGI. The CDR3 consists of 13 residues. The V gene lost 5 bases and the J gene lost 5 bases, with 9 bases spanning the gap. The DNA for the CDR3 is TGTGCCAGCAGTCCGAAGGGGACCGGGGAGCTGTTTTTT. Translation: CASSPKGTGELFF.

The chain employs TRBV27 and TRBJ2-1, with a possible D match to TRBD1 (6 bases). This CDR3 region has 13 residues. Trimming removed 0 bases from V and 15 bases from J, with 15 bases in between. Looked up from germline, CDR1 is MNHEY and CDR2 is SMNVEV (reference sequence). The DNA for the CDR3 is TGTGCCAGCAGTTTATCGCTTGGGGACACACCGTTCTTC. Its translation is CASSLSLGDTPFF.

V is TRBV10-3 and J is TRBJ2-5; the D gene could be TRBD1 or TRBD2 (5 bases each). From germline, CDR1 is ENHRY and CDR2 SYGVKD. V lost 4 bases, J lost 4 bases, and 10 bases lay in between. The CDR3 runs 13 residues. CDR3 DNA: TGTGCCATCAGTGTAGGGACGGGAGAGACCCAGTACTTC. As protein: CAISVGTGETQYF.

The chain couples TRBV7-9 to TRBJ2-5, with 9 bases aligning to TRBD2. The germline V gene encodes CDR1 SEHNR and CDR2 FQNEAQ (reference sequence). The CDR3 length is 15 residues. V trimming: 5 bases; J trimming: 2 bases; junction bases outside the gene matches: 6. As DNA, the CDR3 is TGTGCCAGCAGCATTTTAGCGGGGGTTCAAGAGACCCAGTACTTC. Residues: CASSILAGVQETQYF.

This clone was seen a handful of times. The sample contains more than one DNA sequence encoding this CDR3. This rearrangement joins TRBV5-4 to TRBJ1-1; 8 positions agree with TRBD1. V shed 2 bases, J shed 8 bases, and the junction held 2 bases outside the gene matches. Germline values: CDR1 SGHNT, CDR2 YYREEE (reference sequence). CDR3 size: 12 residues. CDR3 loop: CASSFRDREAFF. CDR3 coding DNA: TGTGCCAGCAGCTTCCGGGACAGGGAAGCTTTCTTT. Using reference TRBV5-4 and TRBJ1-1 for the parts outside the CDR3, the full variable domain is ETGVTQSPTHLIKTRGQQVTLRCSSQSGHNTVSWYQQALGQGPQFIFQYYREEENGRGNFPPRFSGLQFPNYSSELNVNALELDDSALYLCASSFRDREAFFGQGTRLTVV.

The V and J genes are TRBV7-2 and TRBJ2-1; 9 bases are shared with TRBD2. The CDR3 spans 13 residues. Germline V gives CDR1 SGHTA, CDR2 FQGNSA. Written as DNA, the CDR3 is TGTGCGACAAACAACCCTAGCGGGGATGAGCAGTTCTTC. Residues: CATNNPSGDEQFF.

The rearrangement links TRBV24-1 to TRBJ2-1; 7 nucleotides line up with TRBD2. The CDR3 extends over 12 amino acids. V shed 5 bases and J 10 bases; nucleotides not matched to a gene: 4. From germline, CDR1 is KGHDR and CDR2 SFDVKD. CDR3 amino acids: CATSGLADEQFF. The CDR3 bases are TGTGCCACCAGTGGGCTAGCGGACGAGCAGTTCTTC.

The chain links TRBV11-3 to TRBJ2-7; the D is unclear. The CDR3 is made up of 13 amino acids. V was pared by 0 bases and J by 3 bases, with 6 bases between. In germline, CDR1 is SGHNT, CDR2 YENEEA. CDR3 DNA sequence: TGTGCCAGCAGCTTAGATGGTGGCTACGAGCAGTACTTC. It yields the protein CASSLDGGYEQYF.

This clone appeared a few times. The rearrangement uses TRBV19 and TRBJ2-1; D is possibly TRBD1 or TRBD2 (5 bases each). V shed 5 bases and J shed 5 bases, with 10 bases lying between them. The CDR3 covers 13 residues. Per germline, CDR1 LNHDA and CDR2 SQIVND (reference sequence). CDR3 residues: CASSGDLHNEQFF. The CDR3 DNA reads TGTGCCAGTAGTGGGGACCTCCACAATGAGCAGTTCTTC.

This rearrangement joins TRBV11-1 to TRBJ1-2; tentatively, D is TRBD1 (5 bases). The V and J ends lost 5 bases and 0 bases respectively, with 13 bases between them. The CDR3 contains 15 residues. Germline V CDR1 and CDR2: SGHAT, FQDESV (reference sequence). CDR3 protein: CASSKGRGPNYGYTF. CDR3 bases: TGTGCCAGCAGCAAAGGACGGGGACCTAACTATGGCTACACCTTC.

V usage is TRBV3-1 (or the pseudogene TRBV3-2) and J usage is TRBJ2-5, with TRBD2 matching over 11 bases. Germline V CDR1 and CDR2: LGHDT, YNNKEL (reference sequence). The V and J ends lost 5 bases and 1 base, in that order; junction bases with no gene match: 6. The CDR3 length is 16 residues. The CDR3 reads CASSSTSGGLQETQYF. For the CDR3, the DNA is TGTGCCAGCAGCTCTACTAGCGGGGGACTCCAAGAGACCCAGTACTTC.

This rearrangement joins TRBV5-1 to TRBJ2-1, with TRBD1 as a possible D gene (6 bases). The CDR3 sequence is 16 residues long. Germline V lookup: CDR1 SGHRS, CDR2 YFSETQ. V dropped 3 bases and J dropped 6 bases, with 19 bases sitting between them. CDR3 sequence reads: CASSWATRTALNEQFF. The CDR3 nucleotides are TGCGCCAGCAGCTGGGCGACCAGGACAGCCCTCAATGAGCAGTTCTTC.

This sequence joins TRBV3-1 (or the pseudogene TRBV3-2) and TRBJ1-5; no clear D. V was pared by 0 bases and J by 6 bases, with 3 bases between. Germline lookup yields CDR1 LGHDT and CDR2 YNNKEL (reference sequence). CDR3 length equals 12 residues. Here the CDR3 DNA reads TGTGCCAGCAGCCAAGAGGGTCAGCCCCAGCATTTT. Protein sequence: CASSQEGQPQHF.

V and J are TRBV7-9 and TRBJ1-4; the match to TRBD1 covers 7 bases. The CDR3 covers 14 residues. Trimming removed 5 bases from V and 8 bases from J; junction bases left unmatched: 8. In germline, CDR1 is SEHNR, CDR2 FQNEAQ (reference sequence). DNA of the CDR3: TGTGCCAGCAGCCCTACAGGGGTAGGGGAAAAACTGTTTTTT. Its protein product is CASSPTGVGEKLFF.

This clone has more than one count but fewer than ten. The CDR3 reads CASSFYRDPTEAFF. CDR3 coding DNA: TGTGCCAGCAGCTTTTACAGGGACCCCACTGAAGCTTTCTTT. V and J are TRBV7-8 and TRBJ1-1, with D tentatively TRBD1 (6 bases). Trimming pared 3 bases from V and 4 bases from J, leaving 12 bases between. Germline assignment: CDR1 SGHVS and CDR2 FQNEAQ. The CDR3 is 14 residues long.

V and J are TRBV4-1 and TRBJ1-3, with D unclear. V was shortened by 4 bases and J by 0 bases, with 10 bases between the two germline ends. Looked up from germline, CDR1 is MGHRA and CDR2 is YSYEKL. This CDR3 is built from 15 residues. The CDR3 reads CASSRSWTSGNTIYF. CDR3 nucleotide sequence: TGCGCCAGCAGCCGAAGTTGGACCTCTGGAAACACCATATATTTT.

The chain recombines TRBV6-2 or TRBV6-3 with TRBJ1-2; TRBD1 aligns across 7 bases. V dropped 3 bases and J dropped 7; count of bases not matched to a gene: 2. Germline CDR1 reads MNHEY; CDR2 reads SVGEGT. The CDR3 sequence is 12 residues long. CDR3 sequence reads: CASSYEGAGYTF. CDR3 bases: TGTGCCAGCAGTTATGAGGGGGCTGGCTACACCTTC.

The chain couples TRBV19 to TRBJ1-1; D call uncertain. V was clipped by 6 bases and J by 0 bases, with 8 bases between them. The length of the CDR3 is 13 residues. Germline CDR1 is LNHDA and CDR2 is SQIVND (reference sequence). The CDR3 region has the DNA TGTGCCAGTAGGTACAGAGTGAACACTGAAGCTTTCTTT. As protein: CASRYRVNTEAFF.

J is TRBJ2-3 and V is TRBV7-2; TRBD2 aligns across 11 bases. The V gene's germline CDR1 is SGHTA and CDR2 FQGNSA. The CDR3 runs to 16 residues. Unmatched junction bases numbered 11, after V lost 2 bases and J lost 10 bases. CDR3 in DNA: TGTGCCAGCAGCTTAAATAGCGGGGGGGCCGCCCTCGCGCAGTATTTT. Its protein product is CASSLNSGGAALAQYF.